The 27 T cell receptor beta chains below were found in one sample sequenced in a study of blood T cell repertoires in COVID-19. The assay was immunoSEQ multiplex PCR, and TCRdb's table has in-frame clones only and misses some. The data contain about 150,000 clones, about 80% of them singletons. Input material: PBMCs or T cells enriched from blood (not recorded which). The origin of the receptors is a woman aged 70-85 years in a cohort exposed to, infected with or recovered from COVID-19 (not recorded which).

The J gene is TRBJ2-1, the V gene TRBV6-5; 7 nucleotides agree with TRBD2. Per the germline V gene, CDR1 is MNHEY and CDR2 is SVGAGI. J gave up 10 bases and V 0 bases, and 3 bases lay outside the gene matches. The CDR3 spans 13 residues. CDR3 residues: CASSYSTSWEQFF. CDR3 DNA sequence: TGTGCCAGCAGTTACTCGACTAGCTGGGAGCAGTTCTTC.

In DNA, the CDR3 is TGTGCCAGCAGCTCATCGACATCCGGAAACACCATATATTTT. Protein product: CASSSSTSGNTIYF. This chain uses TRBV7-9 with TRBJ1-3; D is ambiguous. The germline gives CDR1 SEHNR, CDR2 FQNEAQ (reference sequence). The CDR3 runs 14 residues. V was pared by 4 bases and J by 4 bases, with 11 bases between.

V gene TRBV24-1 combines with J gene TRBJ2-1, with D tentatively TRBD2 (5 bases). Germline CDR1 reads KGHDR; CDR2 reads SFDVKD. Trimming cost V 4 bases and J 3 bases, with 12 bases left between them. CDR3 size: 15 residues. CDR3 loop: CATSDPQDYYNEQFF. The DNA for the CDR3 is TGTGCCACCAGTGACCCCCAAGACTACTACAATGAGCAGTTCTTC.

This sequence joins TRBV5-1 and TRBJ2-3, with D maybe TRBD1 (6 bases). V was trimmed by 6 bases and J by 0 bases, leaving 20 bases between them. The CDR3 runs 17 residues. Germline CDR1 is SGHRS and CDR2 is YFSETQ. The CDR3: CASTAGVGRGSTDTQYF. For the CDR3, the DNA is TGCGCCAGCACCGCAGGGGTAGGACGCGGAAGCACAGATACGCAGTATTTT.

The J gene is TRBJ2-2, the V gene TRBV28; D might be TRBD1 (6 bases). Germline V gives CDR1 MDHEN, CDR2 SYDVKM. The V and J ends lost 6 bases and 1 base respectively, with 21 bases between them. The CDR3 is 18 residues long. The CDR3 region has the DNA TGTGCCAGCAGAGGACAGAACGGAAGGACAGTGAACACCGGGGAGCTGTTTTTT. Its protein product is CASRGQNGRTVNTGELFF.

This clone came up a few times. The gene calls are TRBV2 and TRBJ1-2; 9 bases are a match to TRBD1. The germline CDR1 and CDR2 sequences are SNHLY and FYNNEI. J gave up 5 bases and V 2 bases, and 9 bases lay outside the gene matches. This CDR3 comprises 16 residues. In nucleotides, the CDR3 is TGTGCCAGCAGTGAAACGACCGGGACAGGGATGTATGGCTACACCTTC. It is translated as CASSETTGTGMYGYTF.

The chain carries TRBV14 and TRBJ2-3; 8 nucleotides agree with TRBD2. The CDR3 sequence is 17 residues long. CDR1 is SGHDN, CDR2 FVKESK, per germline. The V gene end was trimmed by 4 bases and the J gene end by 4 bases; junction bases not matched to a gene: 13. The CDR3 DNA reads TGTGCCAGCAGCCTTCCGAGCGGGAGTGGTGGATCAGATACGCAGTATTTT. It specifies CASSLPSGSGGSDTQYF.

V gene TRBV19 combines with J gene TRBJ2-5; no definite D call. CDR1 and CDR2 (germline): LNHDA, SQIVND (reference sequence). The CDR3 spans 13 residues. With 5 bases removed from V and 1 base from J, the gap between germline ends came to 8 bases. The CDR3 region is CASSQATQETQYF. The DNA for the CDR3 is TGTGCCAGTAGTCAGGCGACCCAAGAGACCCAGTACTTC.

This clone was picked up a small number of times. The chain links TRBV5-1 to TRBJ1-1; D ambiguous. The germline V and J ends were trimmed by 0 bases and 4 bases, with 10 bases remaining between them. This CDR3 contains 14 residues. Germline V CDR1 and CDR2: SGHRS, YFSETQ. The CDR3 nucleotides read TGCGCCAGCAGCTTGGCGGGTGCGGGCACTGAAGCTTTCTTT. Translation gives CASSLAGAGTEAFF.

V usage is TRBV5-1 and J usage is TRBJ2-1; TRBD2 is a possible D gene (6 bases). The V end lost 2 bases, the J end lost 8 bases, and 11 bases lay between the germline ends. CDR3 length: 13 amino acids. Germline values: CDR1 SGHRS, CDR2 YFSETQ. The CDR3 DNA follows: TGCGCCAGCAGCTTCAGTAGCGGTCATGAGCAGTTCTTC. It codes for CASSFSSGHEQFF.

This chain joins TRBV5-4 and TRBJ2-7; D is possibly TRBD1 (5 bases). CDR1 SGHNT and CDR2 YYREEE come from the germline V gene (reference sequence). The V end lost 4 bases, the J end lost 1 base, and 6 bases lay between the germline ends. The CDR3 contains 12 residues. CDR3 in amino acids: CASSQGSYEQYF. As DNA, the CDR3 is TGTGCCAGCAGCCAGGGATCCTACGAGCAGTACTTC.

The J gene is TRBJ2-2, the V gene TRBV6-5; TRBD1 matches 9 bases. This CDR3 has 15 residues. Per the germline V gene, CDR1 is MNHEY and CDR2 is SVGAGI. With 10 bases clipped from V and 4 bases from J, the junction kept 10 bases outside the gene matches. For the CDR3, the DNA is TGTGCCATACAGGGGGCGCCGGGGTTCACCGGGGAGCTGTTTTTT. Translating it yields CAIQGAPGFTGELFF.

The chain couples TRBV5-1 to TRBJ1-4; TRBD1 matches 7 bases. This CDR3 region has 14 residues. Per the germline V gene, CDR1 is SGHRS and CDR2 is YFSETQ. The V gene end was trimmed by 5 bases and the J gene end by 8 bases; junction bases not matched to a gene: 9. CDR3 nucleotides: TGCGCCAGCAGAAAGGGGGCAGGTCACGAAAAACTGTTTTTT. Its protein is CASRKGAGHEKLFF.

The rearrangement links TRBV7-9 to TRBJ1-2, with D unclear. The CDR3 contains 13 residues. Germline V gene data show CDR1 as SEHNR and CDR2 as FQNEAQ (reference sequence). Trimming left V 4 bases short and J 4 bases short, with 10 bases between. The CDR3 loop reads CASSSQILYGYTF. CDR3 nucleotide sequence: TGTGCCAGCAGCTCACAGATACTCTATGGCTACACCTTC.

V usage is TRBV28 and J usage is TRBJ1-1, with D uncertain. There are 12 residues in the CDR3. From germline, CDR1 is MDHEN and CDR2 SYDVKM. Trimming removed 10 bases from V and 1 base from J, with 10 bases in between. Here the CDR3 DNA reads TGTGCCATCAAACCGGGGAACACTGAAGCTTTCTTT. It is translated as CAIKPGNTEAFF.

The chain is built from TRBV28 and TRBJ2-7, with 7 bases that match TRBD1. This CDR3 is 15 amino acids long. J was trimmed by 3 bases and V by 4 bases; bases with no gene match: 9. Germline values: CDR1 MDHEN, CDR2 SYDVKM. The CDR3 sequence: CASSSTGSFRYEQYF. In nucleotides, the CDR3 is TGTGCCAGCAGTTCGACAGGGAGTTTTCGCTACGAGCAGTACTTC. The whole variable domain, remainder taken from reference TRBV28 and TRBJ2-7, is DVKVTQSSRYLVKRTGEKVFLECVQDMDHENMFWYRQDPGLGLRLIYFSYDVKMKEKGDIPEGYSVSREKKERFSLILESASTNQTSMYLCASSSTGSFRYEQYFGPGTRLTVT.

The gene calls are TRBV29-1 and TRBJ2-1; D is unresolved. Germline assignment: CDR1 SQVTM and CDR2 ANQGSEA. V lost 6 bases, J lost 0 bases, and 15 bases lay in between. The CDR3 length is 15 residues. The CDR3 coding sequence is TGCAGCGTCCTCTTGGTGGAGAGCTCCTACAATGAGCAGTTCTTC. This encodes CSVLLVESSYNEQFF.

Only a few counts were recorded for this clone. This sequence joins TRBV4-2 and TRBJ2-2, with 9 bases that match TRBD2. V lost 0 bases to trimming and J lost 5 bases; unmatched junction nucleotides: 4. This CDR3 is 16 amino acids long. From germline, CDR1 is LGHNA and CDR2 YNFKEQ. The CDR3 DNA reads as TGTGCCAGCAGCCAAGAGGTAGCGGGAGAAACCGGGGAGCTGTTTTTT. This translates into CASSQEVAGETGELFF.

The chain employs TRBV5-1 and TRBJ1-2; 8 nucleotides align to TRBD1. V dropped 4 bases and J dropped 0; count of bases not matched to a gene: 5. The germline V gene encodes CDR1 SGHRS and CDR2 YFSETQ. This CDR3 is 15 amino acids long. The CDR3 sequence: CASSPGQGANYGYTF. CDR3 nucleotide sequence: TGCGCCAGCAGCCCAGGACAGGGAGCTAACTATGGCTACACCTTC. Combining the CDR3 with reference TRBV5-1 and TRBJ1-2 gives the whole variable domain KAGVTQTPRYLIKTRGQQVTLSCSPISGHRSVSWYQQTPGQGLQFLFEYFSETQRNKGNFPGRFSGRQFSNSRSEMNVSTLELGDSALYLCASSPGQGANYGYTFGSGTRLTVV.

V gene TRBV6-4 combines with J gene TRBJ2-7; 7 bases align to TRBD1. The junction had 18 bases not matched to a gene; V was cut back by 5 bases and J by 5 bases. The CDR3 sequence is 17 residues long. Germline V gene sequence: CDR1 MRHNA, CDR2 SNTAGT. This CDR3 reads CASSNRINRGTSDEQYF. The CDR3 region has the DNA TGTGCCAGCAGTAATCGTATCAACAGGGGTACATCGGACGAGCAGTACTTC.

This clone was counted only a few times. CDR3 region: CASTMTSGRANEQFF. The CDR3 DNA reads as TGCGCCAGCACCATGACTAGCGGGAGGGCGAATGAGCAGTTCTTC. The rearrangement links TRBV10-2 to TRBJ2-1; 14 nucleotides align to TRBD2. J gave up 7 bases and V 7 bases, and 6 bases lay outside the gene matches. Germline CDR1 reads WSHSY; CDR2 reads SAAADI. This CDR3 comprises 15 residues.

This clone was seen once. The CDR3 reads CASSLRVAGVTDTQYF. DNA of the CDR3: TGTGCCAGCAGCCTCCGGGTAGCGGGAGTTACAGATACGCAGTATTTT. This chain connects TRBV7-2 to TRBJ2-3, with 9 bases lining up with TRBD2. This CDR3 is 16 amino acids long. Germline values: CDR1 SGHTA, CDR2 FQGNSA. Trimming removed 5 bases from V and 3 bases from J; junction bases left unmatched: 9. Complete variable domain (other parts from reference TRBV7-2 and TRBJ2-3): GAGVSQSPSNKVTEKGKDVELRCDPISGHTALYWYRQSLGQGLEFLIYFQGNSAPDKSGLPSDRFSAERTGGSVSTLTIQRTQQEDSAVYLCASSLRVAGVTDTQYFGPGTRLTVL.

The rearrangement links TRBV6-2 or TRBV6-3 to TRBJ2-1; 13 positions match TRBD2. CDR3 length: 16 amino acids. Germline CDR1 and CDR2: MNHEY and SVGEGT. With V trimmed by 5 bases and J by 6 bases, 7 bases remained unmatched. DNA of the CDR3: TGTGCCAGCAGTAGGGGTACTAGCGGGAGGGCCAATGAGCAGTTCTTC. It encodes CASSRGTSGRANEQFF.

This chain links TRBV6-5 with TRBJ2-7, with a tentative D call TRBD1 (6 bases). This CDR3 region has 12 residues. From germline, CDR1 is MNHEY and CDR2 SVGAGI. Trimming took 7 bases from V and 4 from J, leaving 11 bases between them. CDR3 in amino acids: CASTGDGYEQYF. The DNA of the CDR3 is TGTGCCAGCACAGGGGACGGGTACGAGCAGTACTTC.

CDR3 sequence (DNA): TGCGCCAGCAGCTCGATGGGACAGGGAACTTACAATGAGCAGTTCTTC. Encoded protein: CASSSMGQGTYNEQFF. The V call is TRBV5-1, the J call TRBJ2-1, with TRBD1 matching over 9 bases. V lost 3 bases, J lost 4 bases, and 8 bases stayed unmatched. The CDR3 runs 16 residues. CDR1 is SGHRS, CDR2 YFSETQ, per germline.

The chain links TRBV12-5 to TRBJ1-1; the match to TRBD1 covers 9 bases. The CDR3 length is 14 residues. Germline V gives CDR1 LGHNT, CDR2 FRNRAP. With 10 bases clipped from V and 8 bases from J, the junction kept 14 bases outside the gene matches. The CDR3 DNA sequence: TGTGCTACCCACACCGGGACAGGGTCCTCGGAAGCTTTCTTT. Amino acids: CATHTGTGSSEAFF. Variable domain in full (rest from reference TRBV12-5 and TRBJ1-1): DARVTQTPRHKVTEMGQEVTMRCQPILGHNTVFWYRQTMMQGLELLAYFRNRAPLDDSGMPKDRFSAEMPDATLATLKIQPSEPRDSAVYFCATHTGTGSSEAFFGQGTRLTVV.

In its sample, this clone was seen a few times. This chain uses TRBV7-8 with TRBJ2-7; TRBD1 is a possible D gene (5 bases). V lost 3 bases and J 2 bases, leaving 8 bases between the germline ends. The CDR3 is 13 amino acids. Germline CDR1 and CDR2: SGHVS and FQNEAQ. The CDR3 region is CASSFLDTYEQYF. CDR3 in DNA: TGTGCCAGCAGCTTCCTGGACACCTACGAGCAGTACTTC.